A few counts support the clone carrying this TCR beta chain. The antigen is not known. Germline-derived CDR1 and CDR2 are DFQATT and SNEGSKA (reference sequence). There are 12 residues in the CDR3. The V and J ends lost 0 bases and 4 bases respectively, with 6 bases between them. This sample is part of a study of T-cell memory formation after mild COVID-19. Study findings and constraints: Clones that got smaller from day 15 to 85 had even CD4/CD8, while clones growing later tipped toward CD4+. Pre-infection memory contained some responding clones, which suggested that cross-reactive memory had joined.

TCRdb reanalysed the 5' RACE reads using MiXCR and keeps one entry per CDR3 protein. The table lists approximately 300,000 distinct CDR3 sequences, approximately 15% of them singletons. Sample: PBMCs or a T cell subset sorted from them (not recorded which). The chain couples TRBV20-1 to TRBJ1-2; no definite D call. The TCR was taken from a man in his late teens or twenties who had mild COVID-19 (a few samples of this study predate the infection). Cell type and time point are not known. The CDR3 coding sequence is TGCAGTGCTAGAGATCCCAGCTATGGCTACACCTTC. This gives the protein CSARDPSYGYTF.